This T cell receptor (beta chain) was obtained from a study of blood T cells in healthy people across ages (dated by TCRdb to 2015 to 2017). Turning to the overall study: In model experiments, roughly one uniquely barcoded TCR beta cDNA molecule per two T cells was captured by template switching. To avoid experimental bias, donors of different ages were spread randomly across the sequencing lanes. For two donors (one aged 18 to 30 and one aged 80 or older), the study analyzed two additional independent replicas of 1 million unique cDNA reads from the same blood draw. The donors were split into four age groups: young (average 16 years), middle-aged (over 35), aged (approximately 60) and long-lived (under 85). Age-related changes in TCR beta repertoire diversity were measured in the study by deep sequencing normalized with unique cDNA molecular identifiers. Study-level results and caveats: Because donor CMV infection status was unknown, age-related changes in expanded clonotypes were potentially confounded. Compared with the aged group, the long-lived group had more naive CD4+ T cells, fewer expanded clones and increased TCR diversity, a pattern suggesting age selection. The percentage of naive T cells measured by flow cytometry correlated strongly with observed TCR beta diversity. Estimates of total diversity from one million sequenced T cells were regarded as lower bounds and underestimates. Bulk unsorted PBMC profiling prevented conclusive comparison of naive and antigen-experienced compartments. As age increased, observed TCR beta diversity per million T cells dropped in a roughly linear way, and a significant reduction was already evident by age about 36.

In the germline V gene (reference sequence), CDR1 corresponds to DFQATT and CDR2 to SNEGSKA. The germline ends are 19 bases apart after V is trimmed by 6 bases and J by 4 bases. The CDR3, from cysteine to phenylalanine, totals 15 residues. Just the 45-base CDR3 DNA is kept, in frame starting at base 1. A remark on this clonotype: What this receptor recognizes is not known. Base qualities are not recorded, but no much larger clone differs from it by a single base.

The protocol used for the library was 5' RACE. TCRdb names Illumina HiSeq 2500 as the instrument used. A second 7 to 11 cycle PCR used a sample-barcoded 5' primer and a J-beta primer mix. Each TCR beta cDNA molecule received a unique molecular identifier from a template-switch 5' adaptor carrying 12 random nucleotides. Each sample yielded at least 3 million CDR3-containing paired-end reads. First-strand cDNA was synthesized from all RNA with the Mint cDNA synthesis kit, primed by a TRBC-specific oligonucleotide. Following uracil-DNA glycosylase treatment, all cDNA underwent a first 18-cycle PCR with the universal primers M1SS and BC2_uni_R. Per the original workflow: For normalization, 1 million high-quality reads, each with a distinct molecular identifier, were randomly selected from each sample. Reads with shared molecular identifiers were discarded instead of being binned into consensus sequences. MiTCR, with a Q25 quality threshold and the strictest error-elimination algorithm, was used for CDR3 identification, clonotype clustering and error correction. A nonparametric unseen species model using Euler transformation provided a lower-bound estimate of total TCR beta diversity. In-frame beta chains were kept once TCRdb had trimmed the public reads at Q25 with fastp and called clones with MiXCR. Duplicate CDR3 protein sequences are folded into a single record with the most common DNA and genes. The V and J calls, along with clone size, are taken from TCRdb and not from the paper's own processing. The sample records about 1.1 million distinct CDR3 sequences, roughly two fifths of which are singletons. The ten largest account for around 14% of the sample.

Systemically healthy Caucasian individuals from Russia, approximately 39 in total and aged about 6 to 100 years, were included as donors. Each donor gave approximately 9.3 milliliters of peripheral blood, collected into EDTA-treated Vacutainer tubes. Ficoll-Paque density-gradient centrifugation was used to isolate PBMCs, with at least 7 million per sample. Total RNA, at least 5 micrograms per sample, was extracted from PBMCs with Trizol reagent. Naive CD45RAhigh/CD27high T cell percentages were measured by flow cytometry on a PBMC aliquot from every donor. The rearrangement joined TRBV20-1 to TRBJ2-1; a weak D assignment points to TRBD1 (6 bases agree). The sample consisted of blood. The TCR sequence derives from a man aged 18 to 30 in good health. The CDR3 protein is CSASKPRGGYNEQFF. The DNA is as follows: TGCAGTGCGTCAAAGCCAAGAGGGGGTTACAATGAGCAGTTCTTC.